Sequencing of this T cell receptor beta chain was carried out in a study of OX40 agonist ivuxolimab in advanced cancers. At the level of the study: Patients were treated with intravenous ivuxolimab, dosed at 0.01 to 10 mg/kg and infused every 2 weeks. Study-wide findings and caveats: On average, CD8+ T cells showed a greater number of expanded clones than CD4+.

In the case of this clone: The antigen is not known. This sample includes further DNA sequences coding for the same CDR3.

The V gene's germline CDR1 is SGHTA and CDR2 FQGNSA. There are 14 residues in the CDR3. The V segment lost 4 bases and the J segment 2 bases; nucleotides outside the gene matches: 2. Some clones are missing from TCRdb's copy, which holds only in-frame ones; the method was immunoSEQ multiplex PCR. The data show approximately 82,000 clones, around four fifths seen once. The clonotype originates from an adult with an advanced solid tumor such as melanoma, head and neck, liver or kidney cancer. This sequence joins TRBV7-2 and TRBJ1-2; TRBD1 agrees at 9 bases. The source was CD4+ or CD8+ T cells sorted from blood, collected in a trial of the OX40 agonist ivuxolimab. The CDR3 sequence: CASSSGTGNYGYTF. CDR3 bases: TGTGCCAGCAGCTCAGGGACAGGGAACTATGGCTACACCTTC.